Listed here is a single T cell receptor (beta chain). Its antigen is not identified. Time point here: pre-sensitization, week 0. Documented treatment: therapeutic diphenylcyclopropenone sensitization with weekly scalp DPC. Sample donors consisted of patients with alopecia, aged 18 to 70 years, who were suitable for DPC. The data were obtained in a study of human T cells and chemical hapten exposure. The wider study: DPC at 0.01% went onto the upper back in patch tests, read at 6 days. Overall study findings and caveats: Expanded TCRs showed more large CDR3 clusters than pre-sensitization or healthy control sets.

Trimming stripped 0 bases from V and 0 bases from J, with 16 bases between. Germline V gene data show CDR1 as SGHRS and CDR2 as YFSETQ. This CDR3 has 19 residues. TCRdb redid the calling of the RACE reads with MiXCR, one entry per CDR3 protein. The sample holds roughly 260,000 distinct CDR3 sequences, approximately 8.6% seen once. The source material was whole blood, sampled in connection with sensitization to the hapten diphenylcyclopropenone (DPC). The chain links TRBV5-1 to TRBJ2-6; D might be TRBD1 (6 bases). The receptor comes from a woman in her forties with alopecia areata. Some clones in this sample may be carry-over from other donors' samples. The CDR3 DNA is TGCGCCAGCAGCTTGGATGGGGACACCACACTCTCTGGGGCCAACGTCCTGACTTTC. Its translation is CASSLDGDTTLSGANVLTF. Drawing the rest from reference TRBV5-1 and TRBJ2-6, the complete variable domain is KAGVTQTPRYLIKTRGQQVTLSCSPISGHRSVSWYQQTPGQGLQFLFEYFSETQRNKGNFPGRFSGRQFSNSRSEMNVSTLELGDSALYLCASSLDGDTTLSGANVLTFGAGSRLTVL.